This TCR beta chain was captured in a study of T cell repertoires in cytomegalovirus infection. Study background: Public TCR beta signature analysis indicated the presence of both CMV infection and matching HLA type.

This clonotype was seen a few times. CDR1 and CDR2 (germline): SGHVS, FNYEAQ. CDR3 length equals 13 residues. Trimming pared 6 bases from V and 2 bases from J, leaving 9 bases between. TCRdb ran MiXCR on the reads and lists one entry per CDR3 protein. The table shows approximately 200,000 distinct CDR3 sequences, with roughly 27% occurring only once. The TCR originated in a human donor in good health (CMV status not recorded). Some clones in this sample may be carry-over from other donors' samples. The chain has TRBV7-6 and TRBJ2-3, with D uncertain. The sequenced sample consisted of PBMCs. CDR3 DNA: TGTGCCAGCAGTTTACCTCTCACAGATACGCAGTATTTT. Its protein is CASSLPLTDTQYF. The full variable domain, completed using reference TRBV7-6 and TRBJ2-3, is GAGVSQSPRYKVTKRGQDVALRCDPISGHVSLYWYRQALGQGPEFLTYFNYEAQQDKSGLPNDRFSAERPEGSISTLTIQRTEQRDSAMYRCASSLPLTDTQYFGPGTRLTVL.